A single sample is the source of the 7 T cell receptor beta chains below, sequenced in a study of blood T cells in healthy people across ages. With a J-beta primer mix and a sample-barcoded 5' primer, a second PCR ran roughly 6 to 11 cycles. TCRdb reprocessed the 5' RACE reads via MiXCR and lists one record per CDR3 protein. The sample has around 1,800,000 distinct CDR3 sequences, roughly two fifths seen once. The specimen sequenced was blood. The source of these receptors is a human donor in good health.

This clonotype came up once. An end of the junction does not agree with germline; a read error may underlie this. This sequence joins TRBV15 and TRBJ2-6; TRBD2 is a possible D gene (6 bases). The germline CDR1 and CDR2 sequences are LNHNV and YYDKDF (reference sequence). The CDR3 sequence is 18 residues long. Here the CDR3 reads CAARGLAGLGTGANVLTF. The CDR3 DNA is TGTGCCGCCAGAGGACTGGCGGGGTTAGGTACTGGGGCCAACGTCCTGACTTTC.

This clonotype was counted a few times. V usage is TRBV6-6 and J usage is TRBJ2-1; D is unclear. The length of the CDR3 is 15 residues. V gave up 1 base and J gave up 0 bases, with 7 bases separating them. Germline assignment: CDR1 MNHNY and CDR2 SVGAGI (reference sequence). CDR3 residues: CASSYFSRSYNEQFF. The CDR3 DNA reads TGTGCCAGCAGTTACTTTTCGCGCTCCTACAATGAGCAGTTCTTC.

This clonotype was observed a few times. This chain links TRBV29-1 with TRBJ2-1; D is uncertain. Trimming left V 3 bases short and J 14 bases short, with 5 bases between. Germline loops: CDR1 SQVTM, CDR2 ANQGSEA. The CDR3 has 8 residues. The CDR3 loop reads CSVDFEFF. The CDR3, as DNA: TGCAGCGTTGATTTCGAGTTCTTC.

V and J are TRBV10-3 and TRBJ1-6, with D uncertain. The V gene's germline CDR1 is ENHRY and CDR2 SYGVKD. V was cut by 4 bases and J by 18 bases, with 22 bases left in between. The CDR3 has 14 amino acids. The CDR3 DNA sequence: TGTGCCATCAGTGTGAGTAGAGGGTTTTATTCCCCCCACTTT. Its translation: CAISVSRGFYSPHF.

This clonotype has more than one count but fewer than ten. This chain uses TRBV5-1 with TRBJ2-3, with unresolved D. The V gene's germline CDR1 is SGHRS and CDR2 YFSETQ. The length of the CDR3 is 14 residues. Trimming cost V 5 bases and J 1 base, with 11 bases left between them. CDR3 residues: CASRPDLGTDTQYF. DNA for the CDR3: TGCGCCAGCAGACCGGACCTTGGCACAGATACGCAGTATTTT.

This clonotype was observed a few times. V is TRBV5-1 and J is TRBJ2-3, with a tentative D call TRBD2 (6 bases). The CDR3 length is 15 residues. Germline lookup yields CDR1 SGHRS and CDR2 YFSETQ. V was shortened by 4 bases and J by 4 bases, with 16 bases between the two germline ends. CDR3 nucleotides: TGCGCCAGCAGCCCCGGGCGGGGCCGGTCAGATACGCAGTATTTT. It codes for CASSPGRGRSDTQYF.

This clonotype was detected only a few times. Germline is not matched at one junction end, which may reflect a read error. The chain couples TRBV9 to TRBJ2-2; a possible D gene is TRBD2 (5 bases). Germline V lookup: CDR1 SGDLS, CDR2 YYNGEE. CDR3 length: 13 residues. As DNA, the CDR3 is TGTGCCAGCAGCGTAAGTCTGACCGGGGAGTTGTTTTTT. Translated, it gives CASSVSLTGELFF.